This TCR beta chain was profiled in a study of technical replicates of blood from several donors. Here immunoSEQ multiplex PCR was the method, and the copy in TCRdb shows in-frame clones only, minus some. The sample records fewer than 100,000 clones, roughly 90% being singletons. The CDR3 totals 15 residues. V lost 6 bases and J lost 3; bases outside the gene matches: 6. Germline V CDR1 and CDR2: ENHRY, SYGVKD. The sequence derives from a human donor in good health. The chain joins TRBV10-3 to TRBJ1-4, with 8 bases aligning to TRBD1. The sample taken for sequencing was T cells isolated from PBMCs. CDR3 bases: TGTGCCATCAGCACTGACAGGGGATCTAATGAAAAACTGTTTTTT. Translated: CAISTDRGSNEKLFF.